This TCR beta chain was obtained from a study of vaccination and CD4 T cells after COVID-19 (dated 2022 in TCRdb). Notes on the research overall: Every convalescent patient had a positive nasal swab PCR test for SARS-CoV-2, with mild disease in nine or ten patients and severe disease in one. The convalescent cohort included six males and four females, with two Hispanic individuals, seven Caucasians, two Asians and one multiracial person. Two doses of either the Pfizer-BioNTech BNT162b2 vaccine (n=8) or the Moderna mRNA-1273 vaccine (n=2) were administered to participants. Post-COVID blood samples from convalescent patients were collected a median of around 100 days after diagnosis, with a range of roughly 30 to 170 days. Post-vaccine blood samples were collected a median of about 66 days after the second vaccine dose, ranging from roughly 12 to 241 days. The cultures were stimulated with overlapping spike peptide pools from SARS-CoV-2 and from the common cold coronaviruses HCoV-NL63, HCoV-OC43 and HCoV-229E. In control cultures, a CEFX viral epitope pool was used as positive control, an HIV-1 Nef peptide pool was used as negative control, or no peptide was added. In under 13 COVID-19 convalescent patients and a few infection-naive healthy vaccine recipients, researchers compared the spike-specific CD4+ TCR repertoire from before mRNA vaccination with the repertoire from after.

V loses 4 bases, J loses 0 bases, and the germline ends lie 11 bases apart. The CDR3 measures 15 amino acids from cysteine to phenylalanine. Here the CDR3 DNA is all that survives: 45 bases in frame from base 1. Sequences MGHRA (CDR1) and YSYEKL (CDR2) are obtained from the germline V gene. The protocol used for the library was PCR. DNA from cultured CD4+ T cells underwent TCR sequencing with the Oncomine TCR Beta short-read assay at the Johns Hopkins FTIC core. The QIAamp micro DNA kit was used to extract genomic DNA from the cultured CD4+ T cells. Oncomine TCR Beta libraries made from cultured CD4+ T cells were pooled using unique dual indexes and sequenced on an Illumina iSeq 100. In the paper's pipeline: Non-productive sequences were removed, and CDR3s that did not start with C, did not end with F or W, or were shorter than 7 amino acids were discarded. Antigen-specific clonotypes were identified with the MANAFEST web application by comparing peptide-stimulated wells with reference and other culture wells. To be called positive, a clone needed an FDR below 0.05, an odds ratio above 5, and a productive frequency above 0.1% in at least two of three replicate wells. Clonotypes that were significantly expanded in both SARS-CoV-2 spike wells and at least one common cold coronavirus spike condition were defined as cross-reactive. CDR3 homology was assessed with Levenshtein distances (stringdist) and unrooted phylogenetic trees (ape) in R version 3.6.1. TCRdb's own reprocessing of the public reads used fastp at Q25 and MiXCR and kept productive beta chains. Every CDR3 protein is listed once, alongside the most common genes and DNA of its rows. TCRdb assigned the V and J calls; the authors' analysis was not used. The table for this sample lists some 18,000 distinct CDR3 sequences; 48% of them were counted only once. Together, the top ten hold 2% to 3% of the sample.

The paper's findings and limits, for the study overall: In convalescent patients, a median 86.3% of post-vaccine SARS-CoV-2-reactive clones were detected only after vaccination, and vaccine-specific priming was suggested by this finding. The number of convalescent patients in the study was relatively small, and the study did not examine early timepoints following natural infection. An increase in the median number of SARS-CoV-2-reactive clonotypes from 20 to 25 after infection to approximately 41 after vaccination was observed, but the change was not found to be significant. Nearly all vaccine-specific clones in convalescent patients (304 of 307) were mono-reactive for SARS-CoV-2 spike rather than cross-reactive with common cold coronaviruses.

The treatment or condition tag for this specimen amounts to: approximately nine-day PBMC culture with coronavirus spike peptide pools or control peptides (ViraFEST assay). To expand antigen-specific T cells with peptide pools and then pick out the expanded clonotypes through TCR sequencing, the study relied on the ViraFEST assay. The convalescent patients' positive SARS-CoV-2 PCR tests fell between March and December 2020, which was before the Alpha, Beta and Delta variants emerged in the United States. Each well held 2 million or so PBMCs cultured in IMDM containing about 5% human AB serum and approximately 9.8 IU/ml IL-2, with about 9.1 ug/ml peptide pools added. On days 3 and 7, half of the culture medium was replaced with fresh IL-2-containing medium. After around 10 days of culture, CD4+ T cells were isolated by negative selection using the EasySep CD4+ T cell isolation kit. Ficoll-Paque Plus gradient centrifugation was used to isolate PBMCs from whole blood, and the isolated PBMCs were then either used fresh or cryopreserved at -140C. Each culture condition was generally run in triplicate wells.

As regards this clonotype: No cognate antigen has been identified for it. No base quality information exists; no much larger clone differs at one position.

This material consisted of CD4+ T cells from blood, cultured in vitro, taken after SARS-CoV-2 vaccination. The rearrangement combines TRBV4-1 with TRBJ2-3; the D segment could be TRBD2, given 6 matching bases. The receptor was isolated from a human donor who had recovered from COVID-19. The DNA sequence is TGCGCCAGCAGCCTAGGAGGGCGGAGCACAGATACGCAGTATTTT. Translated, this is CASSLGGRSTDTQYF.